This is a list of T cell receptor beta chains from one sample in a study of blood T cell repertoires in COVID-19. Here immunoSEQ multiplex PCR was the method, and the copy in TCRdb shows in-frame clones only, minus some. The top ten clones hold 9.2% of a sample with around 68,000 clones, about 81% of them seen once. The material sequenced was peripheral blood. All receptors derive from a human donor in a cohort sampled during active COVID-19. CDR3s include the opening cysteine and the closing phenylalanine or tryptophan. The D gene is left open where the match is weak. Clone size appears in some rows only: once, few, many, or a class for an expanded clone.

D gene	clone size	V gene	J gene	CDR3 DNA	CDR3 protein
NA	NA	TRBV19	TRBJ2-6	TGTGCCAGTAGTATGGGCGCCCTCTCTGGGGCCAACGTCCTGACTTTC	CASSMGALSGANVLTF
TRBD1	NA	TRBV18	TRBJ1-5	TGTGCCAGCTCCTCCGGGACAGGGGGCGCAGGCAATCAGCCCCAGCATTTT	CASSSGTGGAGNQPQHF
NA	NA	TRBV28	TRBJ1-2	TGTGCCAGCAGCCCATTTTCGACAGGAAACTATGGCTACACCTTC	CASSPFSTGNYGYTF
NA	NA	TRBV19	TRBJ2-5	TGTGCCAGTAGTAGCCGGGGAGTGGGAGAGACCCAGTACTTC	CASSSRGVGETQYF
TRBD1	NA	TRBV28	TRBJ2-7	TGTGCCTCACAGGGGAACCACGAGCAGTACTTC	CASQGNHEQYF
NA	NA	TRBV28	TRBJ1-6	TGTGCCAGCAGTTTAGGGGCCAGCTATAATTCACCCCTCCACTTT	CASSLGASYNSPLHF
NA	NA	TRBV18	TRBJ1-4	TGTGCCAGCTCACCCGCCAAGGGGAATGAAAAACTGTTTTTT	CASSPAKGNEKLFF
TRBD1	many	TRBV28	TRBJ1-6	TGTGCCAGCAGCCGACTGACAGGGGGCGCGTCTTCACCCCTCCACTTT	CASSRLTGGASSPLHF
NA	NA	TRBV30	TRBJ2-3	TGTGCCTGGAGTGGGGGGGAGAGGACGCAGTATTTT	CAWSGGERTQYF
NA	NA	TRBV18	TRBJ2-3	TGTGCCAGCTCACCTTCCCCCAGGGCAGATACGCAGTATTTT	CASSPSPRADTQYF
NA	few	TRBV19	TRBJ1-1	TGTGCCAGTAGTATAGATCGAAACATGAACACTGAAGCTTTCTTT	CASSIDRNMNTEAFF
NA	NA	TRBV2	TRBJ1-2	TGTGCCAGCAGTGTAGGAACAGGTCTGAACTATGGCTACACCTTC	CASSVGTGLNYGYTF
TRBD2	once	TRBV24-1	TRBJ2-5	TGTGCCACCAGTGATTCGGGGGGGCGGGAGGCCCACCAAGAGACCCAGTACTTC	CATSDSGGREAHQETQYF
NA	NA	TRBV5-6	TRBJ2-7	TGTGCCAGCAGCTTGGCCTCGGGTTTCACCTACGAGCAGTACTTC	CASSLASGFTYEQYF
TRBD1	once	TRBV12-3/TRBV12-4	TRBJ1-1	TGTGCCAGCAACCTGGGGACAGATGAAGCTTTCTTT	CASNLGTDEAFF
TRBD2	NA	TRBV4-3	TRBJ2-1	TGCGCCAGCAGCCAAGAATGGGCCCGTTTAGCGGGAGCACCAAGAGGTGAGCAGTTCTTC	CASSQEWARLAGAPRGEQFF
NA	NA	TRBV24-1	TRBJ2-1	TGTGCCACCAATTCAGGGGTTGGTGAGCAGTTCTTC	CATNSGVGEQFF
TRBD2	NA	TRBV30	TRBJ2-7	TGTGCCTGGAGTGCGGGAGGCGGGGAGCAGTACTTC	CAWSAGGGEQYF
TRBD1	NA	TRBV28	TRBJ1-2	TGTGCCAGCACCGAGGACAGGGGCAACTATGGCTACACCTTC	CASTEDRGNYGYTF
TRBD1	NA	TRBV6-5	TRBJ2-5	TGTGCCAGCAGTCCTGGGACAGGACGGGGGACCCAGTACTTC	CASSPGTGRGTQYF
NA	NA	TRBV6-5	TRBJ2-7	TGTGCCAGCCGGGCGGGATACCCTGGGGTTTACGAGCAGTACTTC	CASRAGYPGVYEQYF
TRBD1	NA	TRBV6-5	TRBJ2-7	TGTGCCAGCACCAAGACAGGGAACGAGCAGTACTTC	CASTKTGNEQYF
NA	NA	TRBV3-1/TRBV3-2	TRBJ2-5	TGTGCCAGCAGCCCTTCCGGGAGTGGGGAGACCCAGTACTTC	CASSPSGSGETQYF
TRBD2	NA	TRBV28	TRBJ2-7	TGTGCCAGCAGTTTACCGGGGGGAGATTCCTACGAGCAGTACTTC	CASSLPGGDSYEQYF
NA	NA	TRBV14	TRBJ1-4	TGTGCCAGCAGCCAAGGTCATATGGCAACAGGTGAAAAACTGTTTTTT	CASSQGHMATGEKLFF
TRBD1	NA	TRBV12-3/TRBV12-4	TRBJ1-4	TGTGCCAGCAGTTCAGGGGGCGGGTTCAAACTGTTTTTT	CASSSGGGFKLFF
TRBD1	NA	TRBV6-5	TRBJ1-4	TGTGCCAGCAGCCCGGGACAGACTTACGAAAAACTGTTTTTT	CASSPGQTYEKLFF
TRBD2	NA	TRBV10-3	TRBJ2-7	TGTGCCATCGCCCGGGGCGAGGGAGGGCCTTACGAGCAGTACTTC	CAIARGEGGPYEQYF
NA	NA	TRBV5-8	TRBJ2-2	TGTGCCAGCAGCCCCCGCTGGGGGGAGAGGGGCGGGGAGCTGTTTTTT	CASSPRWGERGGELFF
NA	NA	TRBV5-8	TRBJ2-1	TGTGCCAGCAGCTTGGGTCAGACGGGGAACAATGAGCAGTTCTTC	CASSLGQTGNNEQFF
TRBD1	NA	TRBV19	TRBJ1-4	TGTGCCAGTAGTACCCGCCCGGGACAGGGTTTTGCAACTAATGAAAAACTGTTTTTT	CASSTRPGQGFATNEKLFF
TRBD1	NA	TRBV28	TRBJ2-7	TGTGCCAGCAGTACTCGGCGGACAGGGGCGGACGAGCAGTACTTC	CASSTRRTGADEQYF
NA	few	TRBV7-9	TRBJ1-5	TGTGCCAGCGTTCGGGGGGGCAATCAGCCCCAGCATTTT	CASVRGGNQPQHF
TRBD2	NA	TRBV6-6	TRBJ2-1	TGTGCCAGCAGTCTGACTAGCGGGAAAGGCAATGAGCAGTTCTTC	CASSLTSGKGNEQFF
TRBD1	NA	TRBV28	TRBJ2-7	TGTGCCAGCAGTTCTTTCTACCGGGACAGACGTCCCATCGAGCAGTACTTC	CASSSFYRDRRPIEQYF
NA	NA	TRBV4-3	TRBJ1-4	TGCGCCAGCAGCCGTGACTCGGGGGGTGAAAAACTGTTTTTT	CASSRDSGGEKLFF
TRBD2	few	TRBV6-2/TRBV6-3	TRBJ2-7	TGTGCCAGCAGTTACTCTTTCGGATCGCCTAGCGGGCCGTTCTACGAGCAGTACTTC	CASSYSFGSPSGPFYEQYF
NA	few	TRBV5-4	TRBJ2-2	TGTGCCAGCAGCTCGGACATCACCGGGGAGCTGTTTTTT	CASSSDITGELFF
TRBD2	once	TRBV28	TRBJ2-7	TGTGCCAGCAGTTTTCCCCTCACTCTAGCGGGAGGGTCCACCGAGCAGTACTTC	CASSFPLTLAGGSTEQYF
TRBD1	few	TRBV7-2	TRBJ2-7	TGTGCCAGCAGCTTCCCCGGACAGGGCTACGAGCAGTACTTC	CASSFPGQGYEQYF
TRBD1	NA	TRBV4-1	TRBJ2-7	TGCGCCAGCAGCCAAGTTTACAGGGGGCACTACGAGCAGTACTTC	CASSQVYRGHYEQYF
NA	NA	TRBV20-1	TRBJ2-7	TGCAGTGCTTCCGGGTCCTACGAGCAGTACTTC	CSASGSYEQYF
NA	NA	TRBV6-5	TRBJ1-4	TGTGCCAGCAGTTACTCAGTTACCGGTAATCTTGAAAAACTGTTTTTT	CASSYSVTGNLEKLFF
NA	NA	TRBV5-1	TRBJ2-2	TGCGCCAGCAGCCACCTCCGCGACACCGGGGAGCTGTTTTTT	CASSHLRDTGELFF
NA	NA	TRBV27	TRBJ2-3	TGTGCCAGCAGATCCGCGGTGCTAAGCACAGATACGCAGTATTTT	CASRSAVLSTDTQYF
TRBD2	NA	TRBV18	TRBJ2-7	TGTGCCAGCTCACCAGGAGCGGGAGTCGTCGGCGAGCAGTACTTC	CASSPGAGVVGEQYF
TRBD2	NA	TRBV27	TRBJ2-7	TGTGCCAGCAGCCGTAACCCCACTAGCGGGACCTACGAGCAGTACTTC	CASSRNPTSGTYEQYF
NA	NA	TRBV5-1	TRBJ2-2	TGCGCCAGCAGCGGACTACTCACGGGGGAGCTGTTTTTT	CASSGLLTGELFF
NA	NA	TRBV5-1	TRBJ1-6	TGCGCCAGCAGGGCAGGGCTCGATTCACCCCTCCACTTT	CASRAGLDSPLHF
NA	NA	TRBV27	TRBJ2-3	TGTGCCAGCAGTTTATGGGGCGAGAGCACAGATACGCAGTATTTT	CASSLWGESTDTQYF
TRBD1	NA	TRBV11-2	TRBJ1-1	TGTGCCAGCAGTTCGGACAGGAGGAACACTGAAGCTTTCTTT	CASSSDRRNTEAFF